This T cell receptor (beta chain) originates from a study of vaccination and CD4 T cells after COVID-19. Findings and limits, study-wide: A median of approximately 90% of reactive clones, in convalescent patients, became evident only post-vaccination.

Worth noting for this clonotype: Its antigen is currently unknown.

Cultured CD4+ T-cell DNA underwent Oncomine TCR Beta short-read sequencing. Each CDR3 protein gets one entry after TCRdb re-called the PCR reads with MiXCR. The repertoire includes about 8,000 distinct CDR3 sequences, around 40% of them detected once, and approximately 13% sits in the top ten. Treatment defined: approximately 10-day PBMC culture with coronavirus spike peptide pools or control peptides (ViraFEST assay). Samples of CD4+ T cells were obtained from the unexposed donor before the COVID-19 pandemic (2011-2018). Alongside 7.5 to 10 IU/ml IL-2 and about 9.1 ug/ml peptide pools, PBMCs were cultured at roughly 2 million per well. Germline lookup yields CDR1 SGHAT and CDR2 FQDESV (reference sequence). The V gene lost 3 bases and the J gene lost 9 bases, with 17 bases spanning the gap. The CDR3 runs to 14 residues.

This chain uses TRBV11-1 with TRBJ1-1; D is ambiguous. The sequence came from a human donor in good health. The source material was CD4+ T cells from blood, cultured in vitro. The CDR3 DNA is TGTGCCAGCAGCTTTGCGGCCGAATACGATAAAGCTTTCTTT. Its protein is CASSFAAEYDKAFF.